The sequence of this T cell receptor (beta chain) was determined in a study of response to subunit inactivated influenza vaccine. This clonotype has a handful of counts. TCRdb analysed the RT-PCR reads with MiXCR anew, one entry per CDR3 protein. Of hundreds of thousands of distinct CDR3 sequences in the sample, about 25% are singletons; the top ten hold under 2.5%. Sequencing used CD4+ T cells sorted from PBMCs, obtained 5 days after vaccination. This receptor was taken from a man between 50 and 59 years old who received an inactivated influenza vaccine.

The CDR3 sequence is CSARVGVNKPYEQYF. The CDR3 DNA reads as TGCAGTGCTAGAGTAGGTGTGAACAAGCCATACGAGCAGTACTTC. This rearrangement joins TRBV20-1 to TRBJ2-7; D is ambiguous. Germline-derived CDR1 and CDR2 are DFQATT and SNEGSKA (reference sequence). The CDR3 loop spans 15 amino acids. V lost 1 base and J 4 bases, leaving 17 bases between the germline ends.